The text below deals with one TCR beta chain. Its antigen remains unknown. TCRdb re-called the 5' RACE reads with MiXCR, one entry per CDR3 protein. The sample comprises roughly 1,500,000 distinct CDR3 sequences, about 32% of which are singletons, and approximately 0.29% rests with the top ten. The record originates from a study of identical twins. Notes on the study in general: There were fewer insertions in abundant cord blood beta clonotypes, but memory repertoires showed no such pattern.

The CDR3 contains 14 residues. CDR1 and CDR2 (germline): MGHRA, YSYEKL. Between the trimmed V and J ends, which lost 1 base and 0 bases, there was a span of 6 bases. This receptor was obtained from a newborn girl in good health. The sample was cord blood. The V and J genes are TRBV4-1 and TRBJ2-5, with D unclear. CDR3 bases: TGCGCCAGCAGCCAAGGGACGCACCAAGAGACCCAGTACTTC. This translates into CASSQGTHQETQYF.